This record concerns one TCR beta chain sequence. The antigen is not known. Investigators took roughly 9.5 milliliters of peripheral blood from every donor. This entry comes from a study of blood T cells in healthy people across ages. Study findings and constraints: Relative to aged donors, long-lived donors carried more naive CD4+ cells and displayed higher diversity. Per million T cells, TCR beta diversity dropped roughly linearly as age increased.

Then a second PCR, running about 6 to 12 cycles, was carried out with a sample-barcoded 5' primer and a J-beta primer mix. TCRdb redid the calling of the 5' RACE reads with MiXCR, one entry per CDR3 protein. Here the sample spans under 2 million distinct CDR3 sequences, 34% being singletons. The germline V and J ends were trimmed by 5 bases and 0 bases, with 14 bases remaining between them. This CDR3 is built from 15 residues. The germline gives CDR1 SGHTA, CDR2 FQGNSA. The sequencing input was blood. The sequence came from a woman in her 30s in good health. The chain links TRBV7-2 to TRBJ2-7; D possibly uses TRBD1 or TRBD2 (5 bases each). This CDR3 reads CASSRGGHSSYEQYF. The CDR3 DNA reads TGTGCCAGCAGCCGGGGCGGACATAGCTCCTACGAGCAGTACTTC.